These 11 T cell receptor beta chains were all obtained from the same sample, sequenced in a study of blood T cell repertoires in COVID-19 (dated by TCRdb to 2020 to 2021). The library was made by the immunoSEQ multiplex PCR assay. Sourced from immuneACCESS, this table was stored by TCRdb with only in-frame sequences that have V and J called. A share of the clones is absent; for the studies checked, an unresolved V gene accounts for under half, and the remainder has no known explanation. For this sample there are roughly 190,000 clones; roughly 90% appear just once. The ten largest clones take up roughly 0.77% of the sample. Sequenced input: PBMCs or T cells enriched from blood (not recorded which). All receptors derive from a woman aged 18 to 35 who had recovered from COVID-19.

The CDR3 DNA is TGCGCCAGCAGCCAAGACAGGGTCAGGCACGAGCAGTACTTC. This translates into CASSQDRVRHEQYF. The V and J genes are TRBV4-3 and TRBJ2-7; weak D call: TRBD1 (5 bases). The germline gives CDR1 LGHNA, CDR2 YSLEER. V shed 0 bases and J shed 5 bases, with 11 bases lying between them. This CDR3 region has 14 residues.

This clone came up a few times. V and J are TRBV9 and TRBJ2-3; 8 bases map to TRBD1. Germline V gene data show CDR1 as SGDLS and CDR2 as YYNGEE. After removal of 1 base from V and 0 bases from J, the junction contained 4 bases not matched to a gene. The CDR3 runs 16 residues. This CDR3 is CASSVSQGASTDTQYF. CDR3 in DNA: TGTGCCAGCAGCGTAAGCCAGGGGGCGAGCACAGATACGCAGTATTTT.

V usage is TRBV27 and J usage is TRBJ2-3; D perhaps matches TRBD2 (5 bases). Per the germline V gene, CDR1 is MNHEY and CDR2 is SMNVEV (reference sequence). This CDR3 has 13 amino acids. Trimming took 7 bases from V and 1 from J, leaving 9 bases between them. The CDR3 bases are TGTGCCAGCAAACTAGGTGGCACAGATACGCAGTATTTT. This encodes CASKLGGTDTQYF.

The rearrangement links TRBV2 to TRBJ1-4, with 10 bases aligning to TRBD1. Per the germline V gene, CDR1 is SNHLY and CDR2 is FYNNEI. Germline trimming cut 7 bases from V and 0 bases from J; bases unmatched to any gene: 5. The CDR3 is 16 residues long. The DNA for the CDR3 is TGTGCCAGCATTCGGGACAGGGGTTCAACTAATGAAAAACTGTTTTTT. It yields the protein CASIRDRGSTNEKLFF.

The chain carries TRBV30 and TRBJ1-6; no firm D call. With 4 bases removed from V and 5 bases from J, the gap between germline ends came to 12 bases. This CDR3 region has 14 residues. Germline values: CDR1 GTSNPN, CDR2 SVGIG (reference sequence). The CDR3: CAWNLRRNNSPLHF. DNA of the CDR3: TGTGCCTGGAATCTTCGTAGAAATAATTCACCCCTCCACTTT.

The chain carries TRBV9 and TRBJ2-7, with 12 bases matching TRBD1. Germline V gene lookup returns CDR1 SGDLS and CDR2 YYNGEE. This CDR3 has 16 amino acids. The J segment lost 2 bases and the V segment lost 0 bases, leaving 3 bases of the junction unmatched. The CDR3 loop is CASSVAGTGGPYEQYF. In DNA form, the CDR3 reads TGTGCCAGCAGCGTAGCAGGGACAGGGGGCCCCTACGAGCAGTACTTC. The full variable domain, with the rest looked up from reference TRBV9 and TRBJ2-7, is DSGVTQTPKHLITATGQRVTLRCSPRSGDLSVYWYQQSLDQGLQFLIQYYNGEERAKGNILERFSAQQFPDLHSELNLSSLELGDSALYFCASSVAGTGGPYEQYFGPGTRLTVT.

The rearrangement joins TRBV30 to TRBJ2-5, with 7 nucleotides matching TRBD2. The V gene end was trimmed by 0 bases and the J gene end by 2 bases; junction bases not matched to a gene: 18. The V gene's germline CDR1 is GTSNPN and CDR2 SVGIG (reference sequence). The CDR3 runs 19 residues. Here the CDR3 DNA reads TGTGCCTGGAGTGTGGGGGGAGGGGCCGGGGTCGTATCTCAAGAGACCCAGTACTTC. Translation gives CAWSVGGGAGVVSQETQYF.

This clone was seen once. The chain combines TRBV2 with TRBJ1-2, with unresolved D. The CDR3 has 11 residues. V was cut by 5 bases and J by 5 bases, with 6 bases left in between. The germline V gene has CDR1 SNHLY and CDR2 FYNNEI. CDR3 in amino acids: CASSNRYGYTF. CDR3 in DNA: TGTGCCAGCAGTAATCGGTATGGCTACACCTTC.

In DNA, the CDR3 is TGCGCCAGCAGCCTCATAGGCGGGGGGGCCAACGTCCTGACTTTC. Protein: CASSLIGGGANVLTF. V usage is TRBV4-1 and J usage is TRBJ2-6; tentative D call: TRBD2 (5 bases). The V end lost 4 bases, the J end lost 4 bases, and 11 bases lay between the germline ends. The CDR3 length is 15 residues. Germline V gene data show CDR1 as MGHRA and CDR2 as YSYEKL.

The chain combines TRBV28 with TRBJ2-1, with 14 bases lining up with TRBD2. V trimming: 5 bases; J trimming: 6 bases; junction bases outside the gene matches: 3. The CDR3 spans 15 residues. Germline CDR1 and CDR2: MDHEN and SYDVKM. CDR3 in DNA: TGTGCCAGCAGTCCCGGGACTAGCGGGAGCAATGAGCAGTTCTTC. Its protein product is CASSPGTSGSNEQFF.

This clone turned up a few times. This chain links TRBV20-1 with TRBJ2-1, with 11 bases identical to TRBD2. CDR3 length equals 15 residues. V lost 3 bases to trimming and J lost 8 bases; unmatched junction nucleotides: 9. Germline loops: CDR1 DFQATT, CDR2 SNEGSKA (reference sequence). The CDR3 sequence: CSASIAGGSIHEQFF. CDR3 coding DNA: TGCAGTGCTAGTATAGCGGGAGGGTCTATCCATGAGCAGTTCTTC.